The present TCR beta chain was sequenced within a study of blood T cell repertoires in COVID-19. About the research overall: Acute-phase and convalescent COVID-19 samples originated in the United States, Italy and Spain. PBMCs, B-cell-depleted T cells, or T cells were the source of the cDNA or gDNA that made up the material.

This clone was seen more than once but under ten times. How the authors handled the data: How many nucleated cells were present was estimated from reference gene primer amplification. The table came from immunoSEQ multiplex PCR; TCRdb's copy has only in-frame clones and leaves some out. The V and J calls and the clone size are those of that table, but D and trimming were determined from the DNA. In the table there are 120,000 to 150,000 clones, roughly 90% of which are singletons. The CDR3 length is 13 residues. Looked up from germline, CDR1 is SEHNR and CDR2 is FQNEAQ (reference sequence). J was trimmed by 10 bases and V by 3 bases; bases with no gene match: 9.

Sequenced material: peripheral blood. This chain connects TRBV7-9 to TRBJ2-7; 7 nucleotides align to TRBD1. The receptor comes from a man aged 50-60 years with active or convalescent COVID-19. CDR3 in amino acids: CASSFEQGLPQYF. The CDR3 coding sequence is TGTGCCAGCAGCTTTGAACAGGGGCTACCCCAGTACTTC.